This paragraph covers one T cell receptor beta chain sequence. Its target is not known. This sample is part of a study of T cell clones after liver transplantation. Regarding the study as a whole: Conclusions were preliminary, with small, heterogeneous patient groups. Migration into the graft, not deletion, may explain lost graft donor-reactive T cells.

Deletions cut 3 bases from V and 7 bases from J, with 13 bases between. CDR3 size: 14 residues. Germline lookup yields CDR1 MNHEY and CDR2 SMNVEV (reference sequence). Libraries were prepared by immunoSEQ multiplex PCR; TCRdb keeps only in-frame clonotypes and omits some of them. The sample contains about 120,000 clones, approximately 90% of which appear only once. The clonotype originates from a human patient who received a liver transplant. Part of the T cell pool may stem from the graft donor. The sample in question was CD4+ T cells from blood, obtained 12 months after liver transplant. This rearrangement joins TRBV27 to TRBJ1-5; possible D gene TRBD1, 6 bases. The CDR3 loop is CASSFSGGAQPQHF. CDR3 coding DNA: TGTGCCAGCAGTTTTTCCGGGGGCGCCCAGCCCCAGCATTTT.